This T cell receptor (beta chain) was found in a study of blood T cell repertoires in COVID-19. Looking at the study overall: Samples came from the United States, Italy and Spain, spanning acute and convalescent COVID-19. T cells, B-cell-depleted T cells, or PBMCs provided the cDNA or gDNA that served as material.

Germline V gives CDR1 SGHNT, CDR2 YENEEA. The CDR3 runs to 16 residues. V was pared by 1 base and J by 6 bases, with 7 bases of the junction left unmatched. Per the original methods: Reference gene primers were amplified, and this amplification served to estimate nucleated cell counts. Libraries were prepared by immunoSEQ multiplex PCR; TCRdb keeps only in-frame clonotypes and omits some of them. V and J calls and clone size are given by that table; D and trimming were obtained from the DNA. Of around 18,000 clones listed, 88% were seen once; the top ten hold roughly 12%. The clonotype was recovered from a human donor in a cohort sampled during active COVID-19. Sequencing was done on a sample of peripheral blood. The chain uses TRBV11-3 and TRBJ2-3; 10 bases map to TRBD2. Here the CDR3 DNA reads TGTGCCAGCAGCTTAGTCAGTAGCGGGGGGTCGGATACGCAGTATTTT. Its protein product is CASSLVSSGGSDTQYF.